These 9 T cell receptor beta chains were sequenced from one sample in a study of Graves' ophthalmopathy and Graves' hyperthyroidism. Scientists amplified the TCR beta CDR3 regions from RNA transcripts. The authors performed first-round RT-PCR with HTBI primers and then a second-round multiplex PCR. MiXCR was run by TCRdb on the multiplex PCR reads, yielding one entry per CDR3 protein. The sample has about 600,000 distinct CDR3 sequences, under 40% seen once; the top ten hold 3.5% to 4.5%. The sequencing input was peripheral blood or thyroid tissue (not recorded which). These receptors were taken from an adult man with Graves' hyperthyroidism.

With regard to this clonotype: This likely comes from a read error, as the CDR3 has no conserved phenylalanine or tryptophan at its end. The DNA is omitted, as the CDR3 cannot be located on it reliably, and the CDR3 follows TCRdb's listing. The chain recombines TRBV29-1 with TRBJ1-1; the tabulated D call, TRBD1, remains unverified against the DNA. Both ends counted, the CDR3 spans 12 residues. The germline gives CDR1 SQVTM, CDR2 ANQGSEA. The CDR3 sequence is CSVEDGRRQNNY.

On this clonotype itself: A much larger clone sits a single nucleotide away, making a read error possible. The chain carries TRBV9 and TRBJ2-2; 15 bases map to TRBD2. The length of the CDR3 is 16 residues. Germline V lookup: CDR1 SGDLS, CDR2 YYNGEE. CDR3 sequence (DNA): TGTGCCAGCAGCGCAGGACTAGCGGGAGGGGCCGGGGAGCTGCTTTTT. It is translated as CASSAGLAGGAGELLF.

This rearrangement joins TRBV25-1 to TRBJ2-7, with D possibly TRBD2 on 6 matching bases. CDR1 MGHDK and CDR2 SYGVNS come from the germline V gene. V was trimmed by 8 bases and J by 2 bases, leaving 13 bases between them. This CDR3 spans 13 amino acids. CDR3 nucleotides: TGTGCCAGCCGCGGGACTTCCACCTACGAGCAGTACTTC. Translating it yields CASRGTSTYEQYF.

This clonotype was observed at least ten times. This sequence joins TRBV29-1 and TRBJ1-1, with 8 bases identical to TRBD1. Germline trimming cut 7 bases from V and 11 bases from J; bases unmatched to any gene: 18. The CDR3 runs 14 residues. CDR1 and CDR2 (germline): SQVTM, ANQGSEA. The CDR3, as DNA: TGCAGCGGCGTGACAGGGGCGAACGGTGGAGGTGCTTTCTTT. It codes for CSGVTGANGGGAFF.

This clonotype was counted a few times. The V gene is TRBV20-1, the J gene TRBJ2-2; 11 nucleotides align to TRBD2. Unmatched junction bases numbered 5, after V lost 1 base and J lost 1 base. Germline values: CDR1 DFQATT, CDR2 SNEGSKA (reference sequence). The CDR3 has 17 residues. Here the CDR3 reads CSARVPLAGVNTGELFF. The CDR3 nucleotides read TGCAGTGCTAGAGTCCCACTAGCGGGAGTGAACACCGGGGAGCTGTTTTTT.

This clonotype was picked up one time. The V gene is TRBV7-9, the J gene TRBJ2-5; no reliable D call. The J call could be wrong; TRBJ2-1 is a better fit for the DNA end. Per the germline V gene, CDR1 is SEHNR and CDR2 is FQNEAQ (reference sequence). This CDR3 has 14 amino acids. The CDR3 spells CASNGPSSYNEQFF. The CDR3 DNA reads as TGTGCCAGCAACGGGCCGAGCTCCTACAATGAGCAGTTCTTC.

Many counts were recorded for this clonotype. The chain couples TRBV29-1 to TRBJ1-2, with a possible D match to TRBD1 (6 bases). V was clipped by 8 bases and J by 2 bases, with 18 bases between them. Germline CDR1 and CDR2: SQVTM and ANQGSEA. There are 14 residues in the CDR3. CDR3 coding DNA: TGCAGCTTGAGGGGGTTTGAAGGGAACTATGGCTACACCTTC. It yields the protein CSLRGFEGNYGYTF.

For the CDR3, the DNA is TGTGCCAGCAGCTCCCTACAGGGAAATGATGGCTACACCTTC. Its translation: CASSSLQGNDGYTF. The chain employs TRBV7-2 and TRBJ1-2, with D maybe TRBD1 (6 bases). V was trimmed by 4 bases and J by 6 bases, leaving 15 bases between them. The CDR3 runs to 14 residues. Germline V gives CDR1 SGHTA, CDR2 FQGNSA.

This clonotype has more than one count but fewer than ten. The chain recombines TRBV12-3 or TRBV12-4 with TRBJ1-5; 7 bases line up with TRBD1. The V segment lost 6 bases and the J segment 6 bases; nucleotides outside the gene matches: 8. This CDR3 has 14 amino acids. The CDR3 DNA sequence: TGTGCCAGCAGCCCGACAGGGAGGAGTCAGCCCCAGCATTTT. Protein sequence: CASSPTGRSQPQHF.